The sequence of this TCR beta chain was determined in a study of shared clonotypes between healthy human individuals. The study's findings and limits: Enrolling few donors narrowed the genetic and exposure-history diversity that was represented.

As for this clone: Its antigen remains unidentified.

J lost 1 base, V lost 6 bases, and 9 bases had no gene match. CDR1 is SGHTA, CDR2 FQGNSA, per germline. The CDR3 is made up of 16 amino acids. TCRdb's copy holds only in-frame clones and misses some; the assay was immunoSEQ multiplex PCR. The sample shows over a million clones, approximately 97% of them seen only once. Healthy adults negative for HIV, lacking recent acute infections or vaccinations, served as donors. CD4+ cells underwent separation, giving CD45RA+ naive and CD45RA-negative memory subsets. The sample was naive CD4+ T cells sorted from blood. Subset indicated: CD45RA+ positively selected. The TCR originated in a man younger than 45 in good health. The V call is TRBV7-2, the J call TRBJ2-7, with 10 bases matching TRBD2. CDR3 DNA sequence: TGTGCCAGCAGACGGATAGCGGGAGGACCGTCCTACGAGCAGTACTTC. Encoded protein: CASRRIAGGPSYEQYF. The full variable domain, with the rest looked up from reference TRBV7-2 and TRBJ2-7, is GAGVSQSPSNKVTEKGKDVELRCDPISGHTALYWYRQSLGQGLEFLIYFQGNSAPDKSGLPSDRFSAERTGGSVSTLTIQRTQQEDSAVYLCASRRIAGGPSYEQYFGPGTRLTVT.